This T cell receptor (beta chain) comes out of a study of T cell repertoires in cytomegalovirus infection. Study in general: Based on public TCR beta signatures, there were indications of CMV infection and of a matching HLA type. Study results and limitations: Identification of carriers of CMV plus the relevant HLA was performed using cumulative public TCR beta family frequency. Clonotypes of TCR beta that were HLA-C-restricted and CMV-specific dominated the ex vivo response.

This clonotype was observed at least ten times. The antigen remains unidentified. Germline CDR1 reads DFQATT; CDR2 reads SNEGSKA (reference sequence). The CDR3 has 15 residues. Trimming took off 2 bases at V and 8 bases at J, with 16 bases between the two ends. TCRdb re-called the reads with MiXCR, one entry per CDR3 protein. Among 500,000 to 600,000 distinct CDR3 sequences listed, about 15% were seen once. This receptor was obtained from a human donor in good health (CMV status not recorded). Some clones in this sample may be carry-over from other donors' samples. Sequencing input: CD8+ T cells from PBMCs. The rearrangement links TRBV20-1 to TRBJ1-6; the D gene is possibly TRBD1 (5 bases). The DNA for the CDR3 is TGCAGTGCTAGATTTGAGGAGGGGCCTTATTCACCCCTCCACTTT. Its protein is CSARFEEGPYSPLHF.